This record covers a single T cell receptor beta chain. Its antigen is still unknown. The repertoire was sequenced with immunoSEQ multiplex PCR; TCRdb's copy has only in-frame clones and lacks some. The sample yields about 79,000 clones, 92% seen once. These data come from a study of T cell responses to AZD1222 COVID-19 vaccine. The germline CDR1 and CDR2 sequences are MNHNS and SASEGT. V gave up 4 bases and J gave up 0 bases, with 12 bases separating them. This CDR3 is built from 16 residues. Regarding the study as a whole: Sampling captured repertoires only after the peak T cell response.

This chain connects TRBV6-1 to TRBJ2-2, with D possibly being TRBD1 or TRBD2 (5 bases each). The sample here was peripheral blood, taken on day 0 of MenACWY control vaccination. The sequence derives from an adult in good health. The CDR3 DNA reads TGTGCCAGCAGTGTGGGGGTCACCGCGAACACCGGGGAGCTGTTTTTT. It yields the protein CASSVGVTANTGELFF.